Each of the 2 T cell receptor beta chains below was sequenced from the same sample in a study of blood T cell repertoires in COVID-19. The table came from immunoSEQ multiplex PCR; TCRdb's copy has only in-frame clones and leaves some out. The sample has 380,000 or so clones, around 89% seen once; the top ten hold more than 0.95%. Sample: peripheral blood. Receptors originate from a middle-aged man with acute or convalescent COVID-19.

The rearrangement joins TRBV3-1 (or the pseudogene TRBV3-2) to TRBJ2-5, with 8 bases matching TRBD1. Germline CDR1 LGHDT, CDR2 YNNKEL (reference sequence). V lost 3 bases, J lost 5 bases, and 8 bases stayed unmatched. The CDR3 has 15 amino acids. CDR3 loop: CASSQTGTGGETQYF. CDR3 sequence (DNA): TGTGCCAGCAGCCAGACCGGGACAGGAGGGGAGACCCAGTACTTC.

The J gene is TRBJ1-2, the V gene TRBV5-4, with a tentative D call TRBD1 (5 bases). CDR3 length equals 15 residues. CDR1 is SGHNT and CDR2 is YYREEE in the germline V gene (reference sequence). V lost 3 bases and J 5 bases, leaving 17 bases between the germline ends. CDR3: CASSSFVGGGYGYTF. CDR3 coding DNA: TGTGCCAGCAGCTCCTTCGTTGGGGGGGGTTATGGCTACACCTTC.